This T cell receptor (beta chain) appears in the sequencing data of a study of CD4 T cells in lung cancer (dated by TCRdb to about 2019). Study-wide context: To find responses to candidate mutation-encoded neoepitopes, the study screened blood T cells from NSCLC patients and isolated neoantigen-specific CD4+ T-cell clones and TCRs. Tumor and non-adjacent lung tissue were obtained from four patients undergoing curative-intent resections for stage I-III non-small cell lung cancer. Aged 60 to 69 when blood was donated, the resected patients, most of whom were former smokers, had either lung adenocarcinoma or squamous cell carcinoma. Treatments received by the patients before blood donation included platinum chemotherapy, and some patients received nivolumab or pembrolizumab. Deep sequencing of TCRB was used to follow the frequency of neoantigen-specific clonotypes in tumor resections, non-adjacent lung and cultured T-cell products. What the authors observed across the whole study: Rather than memory responses to the cancer, some blood-derived responses might reflect cross-reactivity or in vitro priming of naive T cells.

From its cysteine to its phenylalanine, the CDR3 spans 15 amino acids. Only CDR3 DNA is held: 45 bases, read in frame from base 1. From V the trimming removes 6 bases and from J it removes 2 bases, while the gene matches leave 9 bases of the junction unaccounted for. Taken from the germline V gene (reference sequence), the CDR1 and CDR2 loops are SEHNR and FQNEAQ. Library method: the immunoSEQ multiplex PCR assay. DNA was isolated using Qiagen DNeasy or QIAamp micro DNA kits, and TCRB was sequenced using the Adaptive Biotechnology human TCRB sequencing kit. Sequencing of TCRB libraries was performed on an Illumina MiSeq. On the study's bioinformatics: The kit provider's software was used to analyze TCRB sequence data, and Fisher's exact test was used to test clonotype templates for tumor enrichment. The immuneACCESS repertoire file appears here via TCRdb, limited to in-frame rearrangements. These files lack a portion of the clones; in checked studies, under half of the deficit traces to unresolved V genes, and the cause of the others is not known. D and trimming were read from the DNA, whereas the V and J calls and clone size are those reported in that table. For this sample there are about 4,800 clones; 70% to 85% appear just once. 15% to 20% of the sample comes from the top ten.

Turning to this clone: Its antigen remains undetermined. Base qualities are missing; no much larger clone stands one base away. The sample contains more than one DNA sequence encoding this CDR3.

The V and J segments used are TRBV7-9 and TRBJ2-5; 7 central nucleotides agree with TRBD2. The TCR originated in a man in his 60s with non-small cell lung cancer. Sequencing was done on a sample of lung tumor tissue. The base sequence is TGTGCCAGCAGTTGGAGGAACGGGGGGCAAGAGACCCAGTACTTC. It specifies CASSWRNGGQETQYF.